This is a list of T cell receptor beta chains from one sample in a study of blood T cells in healthy people across ages. TCRdb fed the 5' RACE reads into MiXCR, producing one record per CDR3 protein. The sample has about 1.5 million distinct CDR3 sequences, less than 45% seen once. The specimen sequenced was blood. All receptors derive from a woman aged 18-35 years in good health. Both conserved end residues are part of each CDR3. Fields, in order: V gene, CDR3 length, D gene, clone size, J gene, CDR3 DNA, CDR3 protein. D genes are given only for firm matches. Not every row has a clone size; where given, it reads once, few, many or a size class.

>TRBV19|14|NA|few|TRBJ2-3
TGTGCCAGTAGTATTAGAGTCAGCACAGATACGCAGTATTTT
CASSIRVSTDTQYF
>TRBV10-3|12|NA|NA|TRBJ2-7
TGTGCCATCGCACCTACTAGCTACGAGCAGTACTTC
CAIAPTSYEQYF
>TRBV20-1|12|NA|NA|TRBJ2-1
TGCAGTGCTAGTCCAACGGGGGATGAGCAGTTCTTC
CSASPTGDEQFF
>TRBV7-9|13|NA|NA|TRBJ1-2
TGTGCCAGCAGCGGAGTAGGAGTTGGTGGCTACACCTTC
CASSGVGVGGYTF
>TRBV15|13|NA|NA|TRBJ2-2
TGTGCCACCAGCAGGGGAGATACCGGGGAGCTGTTTTTT
CATSRGDTGELFF
>TRBV7-2|16|NA|NA|TRBJ2-7
TGTGCCAGCAGCCCGGTCGGGACTTTGCCCCGCGATGAGCAGTACTTC
CASSPVGTLPRDEQYF
>TRBV9|14|NA|NA|TRBJ2-1
TGTGCCAGCAGCGTAGCCAGCGATCGCAATGAGCAGTTCTTC
CASSVASDRNEQFF
>TRBV29-1|13|TRBD1|NA|TRBJ1-3
TGCAGCGTAGGGACAGGGACTGGAAACACCATATATTTT
CSVGTGTGNTIYF
>TRBV10-3|15|TRBD1|NA|TRBJ2-7
TGTGCCATCAGTTTTTGGACAGGGGTATACTACGAGCAGTACTTC
CAISFWTGVYYEQYF
>TRBV20-1|13|NA|few|TRBJ1-5
TGCAGTGCTAGACGCACATCCAATCAGCCCCAGCATTTT
CSARRTSNQPQHF
>TRBV15|15|NA|few|TRBJ1-1
TGTGCCACCAGTAGAGCCAGGCCGCCGGACGCTGAAGCTTTCTTT
CATSRARPPDAEAFF
>TRBV20-1|12|NA|few|TRBJ2-7
TGCAGTGCGAGACCTTTTGGGGGCGAGCAGTACTTC
CSARPFGGEQYF
>TRBV5-1|15|NA|few|TRBJ2-1
TGCGCCAGCACCAAGGGGGGGGGCTCCTACAATGAGCAGTTCTTC
CASTKGGGSYNEQFF
>TRBV7-9|12|NA|NA|TRBJ2-1
TGTGCCGGAGACCGGGGTTACAATGAGCAGTTCTTC
CAGDRGYNEQFF
>TRBV7-2|15|NA|NA|TRBJ2-3
TGTGCCAGCAGCTTAGCGGATGTCAGCACAGGTACGCAGTATTTT
CASSLADVSTGTQYF
>TRBV11-2|15|TRBD2|NA|TRBJ2-1
TGTGCCAGCGGGAGAGGACTAGAAACCTACAATGAGCAGTTCTTC
CASGRGLETYNEQFF
>TRBV12-3/TRBV12-4|21|NA|many|TRBJ2-1
TGTGCCAGCAGTTTACCGACCTGGGCAGGGACCAATATAAACTCCTACAATGAGCAGTTCTTC
CASSLPTWAGTNINSYNEQFF
>TRBV7-9|16|TRBD1|few|TRBJ2-1
TGTGCCAGCAGCTTAGTAGTTGGGACAGGGAACAATGAGCAGTTCTTC
CASSLVVGTGNNEQFF
>TRBV6-5|15|NA|NA|TRBJ2-7
TGTGCCAGCAGGGATCTAGGCGGAGGAACCTACGAGCAGTACTTC
CASRDLGGGTYEQYF
>TRBV15|15|NA|NA|TRBJ2-1
TGTGCCACCAGCATAAACCGGGACGCCGTGAATGAGCAGTTCTTC
CATSINRDAVNEQFF
>TRBV7-2|14|TRBD1|NA|TRBJ1-2
TGTGTCAGCAGCTTCCGACAGGGGTCGTATGGCTACACCTTC
CVSSFRQGSYGYTF
>TRBV5-1|15|TRBD2|few|TRBJ2-1
TGCGCCAGCAGCTTGGAACTAGCGATAAACAATGAGCAGTTCTTC
CASSLELAINNEQFF
>TRBV4-1|14|TRBD1|NA|TRBJ2-7
TGCGCCAGCAGCCAAGCCTGGACAGGTTACGAGCAGTACTTC
CASSQAWTGYEQYF
>TRBV12-5|17|NA|NA|TRBJ1-1
TGTGCTAGTGGTTTGGTACTAGGGGGGCGAATGAACACTGAAGCTTTCTTT
CASGLVLGGRMNTEAFF
>TRBV28|13|NA|NA|TRBJ2-2
TGTGCCAGCACCAGGCGAAGGACCGGGGAGCTGTTTTTT
CASTRRRTGELFF
>TRBV27|13|NA|NA|TRBJ2-3
TGTGCCAGCAGTTTATACGGGGGAGATACGCAGTATTTT
CASSLYGGDTQYF
>TRBV5-6|14|NA|NA|TRBJ1-1
TGTGCCAGCAGCGACGGGACGCTGAACACTGAAGCTTTCTTT
CASSDGTLNTEAFF
>TRBV12-5|14|NA|few|TRBJ2-1
TGTGCTAGTGGTCCCGATGACACCTACAATGAGCAGTTCTTC
CASGPDDTYNEQFF
>TRBV7-9|12|NA|NA|TRBJ1-5
TGTGCCAGCTCGGTCCCTGGCGGGCCCCAGCATTTT
CASSVPGGPQHF
>TRBV20-1|14|NA|few|TRBJ1-2
TGCAGTGCTAGAGTAGGCAGGGCCTACTATGGCTACACCTTC
CSARVGRAYYGYTF